This record looks at one T cell receptor beta chain sequence and its context. TCRdb's copy holds only in-frame clones and misses some; the assay was immunoSEQ multiplex PCR. Of about 4,000 clones listed, approximately 25% were seen once; the top ten hold approximately 9.1%. These data originate in a study of sequential checkpoint blockade in melanoma. Study-level background: After both sequences, patients received maintenance nivolumab.

The treatment was: randomized to nivolumab then ipilimumab (arm A) or the reverse (arm B). Between the trimmed V and J ends, which lost 6 bases and 3 bases, there was a span of 14 bases. The CDR3 consists of 14 residues. From germline, CDR1 is KGHSH and CDR2 LQKENI. The specimen comprised tumor tissue (inferred from file names), sampled from a patient given nivolumab and ipilimumab in sequence. The chain uses TRBV18 and TRBJ2-5; tentatively, D is TRBD1 (5 bases). The receptor comes from a human donor with melanoma. CDR3 in DNA: TGTGCCAGCTCTTCCAGGGATGCGGAAGAGACCCAGTACTTC. Its protein is CASSSRDAEETQYF.